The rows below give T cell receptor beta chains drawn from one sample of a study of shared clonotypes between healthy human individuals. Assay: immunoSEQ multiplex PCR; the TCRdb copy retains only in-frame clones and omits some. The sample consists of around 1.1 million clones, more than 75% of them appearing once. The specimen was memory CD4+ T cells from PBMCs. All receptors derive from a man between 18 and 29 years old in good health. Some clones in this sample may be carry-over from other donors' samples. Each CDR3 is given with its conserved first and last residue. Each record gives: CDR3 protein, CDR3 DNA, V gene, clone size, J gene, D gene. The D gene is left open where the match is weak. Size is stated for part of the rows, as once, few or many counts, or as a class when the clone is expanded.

cdr3_aa: CASSSRGSSTDTQYF
cdr3_nt: TGTGCCAGCAGTTCTCGCGGGAGCAGTACAGATACGCAGTATTTT
v_call: TRBV7-9
clone_size: .
j_call: TRBJ2-3
d_call: TRBD2

cdr3_aa: CASKTAGQVRHEQYF
cdr3_nt: TGTGCCAGCAAGACGGCCGGGCAGGTCAGGCACGAGCAGTACTTC
v_call: TRBV28
clone_size: .
j_call: TRBJ2-7
d_call: .

cdr3_aa: CASSTRGRMTGELFF
cdr3_nt: TGTGCCAGCAGTACGAGGGGGCGCATGACCGGGGAGCTGTTTTTT
v_call: TRBV2
clone_size: .
j_call: TRBJ2-2
d_call: TRBD1

cdr3_aa: CASSASGALYEQYF
cdr3_nt: TGTGCCAGCAGTGCCTCCGGGGCCCTCTACGAGCAGTACTTC
v_call: TRBV25-1
clone_size: .
j_call: TRBJ2-7
d_call: .

cdr3_aa: CAWSARRSEQYF
cdr3_nt: TGTGCCTGGAGTGCCCGCCGGTCCGAGCAGTACTTC
v_call: TRBV30
clone_size: .
j_call: TRBJ2-7
d_call: .

cdr3_aa: CAWSVRDTGELFF
cdr3_nt: TGTGCCTGGAGTGTAAGGGACACCGGGGAGCTGTTTTTT
v_call: TRBV30
clone_size: .
j_call: TRBJ2-2
d_call: .

cdr3_aa: CASGNLDLYEKLFF
cdr3_nt: TGTGCCAGCGGGAACCTTGACTTGTATGAAAAACTGTTTTTT
v_call: TRBV7-9
clone_size: .
j_call: TRBJ1-4
d_call: .

cdr3_aa: CASSRGQGMNTEAFF
cdr3_nt: TGTGCCAGCAGCAGAGGACAGGGAATGAACACTGAAGCTTTCTTT
v_call: TRBV11-3
clone_size: .
j_call: TRBJ1-1
d_call: TRBD1

cdr3_aa: CASSANRVGEKLFF
cdr3_nt: TGTGCCAGCAGTGCAAACAGGGTGGGTGAAAAACTGTTTTTT
v_call: TRBV7-6
clone_size: .
j_call: TRBJ1-4
d_call: .

cdr3_aa: CASSQVLGHEQYF
cdr3_nt: TGCGCCAGCAGCCAAGTTTTGGGGCACGAGCAGTACTTC
v_call: TRBV4-1
clone_size: .
j_call: TRBJ2-7
d_call: .

cdr3_aa: CASSALMDTQYF
cdr3_nt: TGTGCCAGCAGTGCCTTAATGGATACGCAGTATTTT
v_call: TRBV2
clone_size: few
j_call: TRBJ2-3
d_call: .

cdr3_aa: CASSRAGGGDTQYF
cdr3_nt: TGTGCCAGCAGCCGAGCGGGGGGGGGCGATACGCAGTATTTT
v_call: TRBV11-2
clone_size: few
j_call: TRBJ2-3
d_call: TRBD2

cdr3_aa: CASSPRQGLGDNEQFF
cdr3_nt: TGTGCCAGCAGCCCACGACAGGGGCTGGGGGACAATGAGCAGTTCTTC
v_call: TRBV28
clone_size: .
j_call: TRBJ2-1
d_call: TRBD1

cdr3_aa: CASEDLPAYNEQFF
cdr3_nt: TGTGCCAGTGAAGATCTGCCCGCCTACAATGAGCAGTTCTTC
v_call: TRBV28
clone_size: .
j_call: TRBJ2-1
d_call: .

cdr3_aa: CASSFGDRKEKLFF
cdr3_nt: TGTGCCAGCAGCTTCGGGGACAGAAAGGAAAAACTGTTTTTT
v_call: TRBV7-9
clone_size: .
j_call: TRBJ1-4
d_call: TRBD1

cdr3_aa: CASSSETGSGNTIYF
cdr3_nt: TGTGCCAGCAGCTCCGAAACGGGATCTGGAAACACCATATATTTT
v_call: TRBV7-2
clone_size: .
j_call: TRBJ1-3
d_call: .

cdr3_aa: CASSLSRVPSWREQYF
cdr3_nt: TGTGCCAGCAGTTTATCGAGGGTGCCGTCGTGGCGGGAGCAGTACTTC
v_call: TRBV27
clone_size: .
j_call: TRBJ2-7
d_call: .

cdr3_aa: CASSTWTGTSKDTEAFF
cdr3_nt: TGTGCCAGTAGTACCTGGACAGGGACTTCGAAGGACACTGAAGCTTTCTTT
v_call: TRBV19
clone_size: .
j_call: TRBJ1-1
d_call: TRBD1

cdr3_aa: CASSVTGFPNYGYTF
cdr3_nt: TGTGCCAGCAGTGTTACAGGGTTTCCAAACTATGGCTACACCTTC
v_call: TRBV7-9
clone_size: .
j_call: TRBJ1-2
d_call: .

cdr3_aa: CSAYLPGQGHNEQFF
cdr3_nt: TGCAGCGCTTATCTTCCGGGACAGGGACACAATGAGCAGTTCTTC
v_call: TRBV29-1
clone_size: .
j_call: TRBJ2-1
d_call: TRBD1

cdr3_aa: CASSLGAGEETQYF
cdr3_nt: TGTGCCAGCAGCTTAGGCGCGGGGGAAGAGACCCAGTACTTC
v_call: TRBV7-8
clone_size: .
j_call: TRBJ2-5
d_call: TRBD2

cdr3_aa: CASSLNGAVSNQPQHF
cdr3_nt: TGTGCCAGCAGCTTAAACGGGGCTGTAAGCAATCAGCCCCAGCATTTT
v_call: TRBV7-2
clone_size: .
j_call: TRBJ1-5
d_call: .

cdr3_aa: CASSQRLVTEKLFF
cdr3_nt: TGTGCCAGCAGCCAAAGGCTCGTTACTGAAAAACTGTTTTTT
v_call: TRBV4-2
clone_size: few
j_call: TRBJ1-4
d_call: .

cdr3_aa: CASSRDSYEQYF
cdr3_nt: TGTGCCAGCAGCCGCGACTCCTACGAGCAGTACTTC
v_call: TRBV2
clone_size: .
j_call: TRBJ2-7
d_call: .

cdr3_aa: CASRQGRDEQFF
cdr3_nt: TGTGCCAGCAGACAGGGTCGCGATGAGCAGTTCTTC
v_call: TRBV2
clone_size: .
j_call: TRBJ2-1
d_call: .

cdr3_aa: CASSRRGYGYTF
cdr3_nt: TGTGCCAGCAGCCGCCGGGGCTATGGCTACACCTTC
v_call: TRBV7-2
clone_size: few
j_call: TRBJ1-2
d_call: .

cdr3_aa: CASSSLDPVNTEAFF
cdr3_nt: TGCGCCAGCAGCTCACTGGATCCTGTGAACACTGAAGCTTTCTTT
v_call: TRBV5-1
clone_size: .
j_call: TRBJ1-1
d_call: .

cdr3_aa: CASRPRPGDTEAFF
cdr3_nt: TGTGCAAGTCGCCCCAGACCAGGGGACACTGAAGCTTTCTTT
v_call: TRBV12-2
clone_size: .
j_call: TRBJ1-1
d_call: .

cdr3_aa: CASSPGTTQETQYF
cdr3_nt: TGTGCCAGCAGCCCCGGGACGACTCAAGAGACCCAGTACTTC
v_call: TRBV5-4
clone_size: .
j_call: TRBJ2-5
d_call: .

cdr3_aa: CATIRPGGNQPQHF
cdr3_nt: TGTGCCACTATTCGGCCAGGGGGCAATCAGCCCCAGCATTTT
v_call: TRBV28
clone_size: .
j_call: TRBJ1-5
d_call: .

cdr3_aa: CASRESWANEKLFF
cdr3_nt: TGTGCCAGCAGGGAGTCGTGGGCTAATGAAAAACTGTTTTTT
v_call: TRBV27
clone_size: few
j_call: TRBJ1-4
d_call: .

cdr3_aa: CASSMVPSDTIYF
cdr3_nt: TGTGCCAGTAGTATGGTCCCATCGGACACCATATATTTT
v_call: TRBV19
clone_size: .
j_call: TRBJ1-3
d_call: .

cdr3_aa: CASSFWAGDTGEQFF
cdr3_nt: TGTGCCAGCAGTTTTTGGGCGGGAGACACCGGAGAGCAGTTCTTC
v_call: TRBV2
clone_size: .
j_call: TRBJ2-1
d_call: TRBD2

cdr3_aa: CASSPGPDRYEQYF
cdr3_nt: TGTGCCAGCAGCCCGGGACCGGACCGCTACGAGCAGTACTTC
v_call: TRBV7-2
clone_size: .
j_call: TRBJ2-7
d_call: .

cdr3_aa: CASRVGTTNNEQFF
cdr3_nt: TGCGCCAGCAGAGTCGGGACTACTAACAATGAGCAGTTCTTC
v_call: TRBV5-1
clone_size: many
j_call: TRBJ2-1
d_call: TRBD2

cdr3_aa: CASRPDRNTEAFF
cdr3_nt: TGTGCCAGCAGACCCGACAGGAACACTGAAGCTTTCTTT
v_call: TRBV7-9
clone_size: many
j_call: TRBJ1-1
d_call: .

cdr3_aa: CASSVDTGGTEAFF
cdr3_nt: TGTGCCAGCAGTGTTGACACCGGGGGTACTGAAGCTTTCTTT
v_call: TRBV6-5
clone_size: .
j_call: TRBJ1-1
d_call: .

cdr3_aa: CASSGQASSGNTIYF
cdr3_nt: TGTGCCAGCAGCGGACAGGCTAGCTCTGGAAACACCATATATTTT
v_call: TRBV6-5
clone_size: .
j_call: TRBJ1-3
d_call: TRBD1

cdr3_aa: CASSPRGPDTQYF
cdr3_nt: TGCGCCAGCAGCCCGAGGGGACCAGATACGCAGTATTTT
v_call: TRBV5-1
clone_size: .
j_call: TRBJ2-3
d_call: .

cdr3_aa: CASSLLPGFRETQYF
cdr3_nt: TGTGCCAGCAGTCTACTCCCGGGGTTTAGGGAGACCCAGTACTTC
v_call: TRBV27
clone_size: .
j_call: TRBJ2-5
d_call: .

cdr3_aa: CASSLQGGYEQYF
cdr3_nt: TGTGCCAGCAGCCTACAGGGGGGCTACGAGCAGTACTTC
v_call: TRBV11-3
clone_size: .
j_call: TRBJ2-7
d_call: TRBD1

cdr3_aa: CATSRDRARVGELFF
cdr3_nt: TGTGCCACCAGCAGAGATCGGGCTCGCGTTGGGGAGCTGTTTTTT
v_call: TRBV15
clone_size: .
j_call: TRBJ2-2
d_call: .

cdr3_aa: CASSPRVGADTQYF
cdr3_nt: TGTGCCAGCAGCCCCAGGGTGGGCGCAGATACGCAGTATTTT
v_call: TRBV6-5
clone_size: .
j_call: TRBJ2-3
d_call: .

cdr3_aa: CATGLGPMNTEAFF
cdr3_nt: TGTGCCACCGGGCTGGGCCCAATGAACACTGAAGCTTTCTTT
v_call: TRBV2
clone_size: .
j_call: TRBJ1-1
d_call: .

cdr3_aa: CASSEGLYSNQPQHF
cdr3_nt: TGTGCCAGCAGTGAAGGTCTCTATAGCAATCAGCCCCAGCATTTT
v_call: TRBV25-1
clone_size: .
j_call: TRBJ1-5
d_call: .

cdr3_aa: CAWKYGRAADTQYF
cdr3_nt: TGTGCCTGGAAATACGGGAGGGCAGCAGATACGCAGTATTTT
v_call: TRBV30
clone_size: few
j_call: TRBJ2-3
d_call: TRBD2

cdr3_aa: CASSLSAGETGYTF
cdr3_nt: TGCGCCAGCAGCTTATCCGCAGGGGAGACGGGCTACACCTTC
v_call: TRBV5-1
clone_size: .
j_call: TRBJ1-2
d_call: .